Each of the 10 T cell receptor beta chains below was sequenced from the same sample in a study of blood T cell repertoires in COVID-19. TCRdb's copy holds only in-frame clones and misses some; the assay was immunoSEQ multiplex PCR. In the table there are approximately 45,000 clones, about 90% of which are singletons. The sample comprised peripheral blood. These TCRs come from a human donor in a cohort sampled during active COVID-19.

Only a few counts were recorded for this clone. The chain combines TRBV28 with TRBJ2-6; 11 nucleotides line up with TRBD1. The CDR3 spans 19 residues. Germline assignment: CDR1 MDHEN and CDR2 SYDVKM. V lost 1 base, J lost 0 bases, and 5 bases stayed unmatched. This CDR3 is CASSLFGTGGNSGANVLTF. Written as DNA, the CDR3 is TGTGCCAGCAGTTTATTCGGGACAGGGGGTAACTCTGGGGCCAACGTCCTGACTTTC.

This sequence joins TRBV12-5 and TRBJ2-7, with TRBD2 identical over 14 bases. Germline CDR1 is LGHNT and CDR2 is FRNRAP. CDR3 length: 16 amino acids. V trimming: 0 bases; J trimming: 5 bases; junction bases outside the gene matches: 3. CDR3 sequence: CASGLVLTSGRDEQYF. The CDR3 nucleotides read TGTGCTAGTGGTTTGGTACTGACTAGCGGGAGGGACGAGCAGTACTTC. The variable domain in full, completed from reference TRBV12-5 and TRBJ2-7, reads DARVTQTPRHKVTEMGQEVTMRCQPILGHNTVFWYRQTMMQGLELLAYFRNRAPLDDSGMPKDRFSAEMPDATLATLKIQPSEPRDSAVYFCASGLVLTSGRDEQYFGPGTRLTVT.

This clone was seen a single time. The chain employs TRBV12-3 or TRBV12-4 and TRBJ1-3; 9 bases are a match to TRBD1. CDR3 length: 13 amino acids. V trimming: 11 bases; J trimming: 1 base; junction bases outside the gene matches: 3. CDR3 residues: CAGQGNSGNTIYF. CDR3 bases: TGTGCCGGACAGGGGAATTCTGGAAACACCATATATTTT.

This chain uses TRBV11-2 with TRBJ2-7; 11 nucleotides match TRBD2. Germline assignment: CDR1 SGHAT and CDR2 FQNNGV. This CDR3 comprises 19 residues. With 1 base clipped from V and 0 bases from J, the junction kept 11 bases outside the gene matches. The CDR3 is CASSLVPGLADRSSYEQYF. The CDR3 nucleotides are TGTGCCAGCAGCTTAGTTCCGGGACTAGCGGATAGAAGCTCCTACGAGCAGTACTTC.

The V gene is TRBV11-3, the J gene TRBJ2-1; 8 positions match TRBD1. The V gene's germline CDR1 is SGHNT and CDR2 YENEEA. J was trimmed by 6 bases and V by 5 bases; bases with no gene match: 3. The CDR3 has 13 amino acids. In DNA, the CDR3 is TGTGCCAGCAGCCGCACAGGGGGCAATGAGCAGTTCTTC. Translation: CASSRTGGNEQFF.

The chain uses TRBV28 and TRBJ1-5, with 9 bases matching TRBD1. Germline V gene lookup returns CDR1 MDHEN and CDR2 SYDVKM. V lost 3 bases and J lost 0; bases outside the gene matches: 9. The CDR3 length is 18 residues. Here the CDR3 reads CASSFPGQGWPSNQPQHF. The CDR3 nucleotides are TGTGCCAGCAGTTTCCCGGGACAGGGATGGCCTAGCAATCAGCCCCAGCATTTT.

This chain connects TRBV27 to TRBJ1-3; no clear D. V lost 7 bases and J lost 8, with 15 bases in between. CDR1 is MNHEY, CDR2 SMNVEV, per germline (reference sequence). This CDR3 has 13 residues. The CDR3 spells CASKDLRGDTIYF. Written as DNA, the CDR3 is TGTGCCAGCAAGGACCTACGCGGGGACACCATATATTTT.

The chain couples TRBV4-3 to TRBJ1-5; D gene unclear. Looked up from germline, CDR1 is LGHNA and CDR2 is YSLEER. V shed 1 base and J shed 2 bases, with 12 bases lying between them. The CDR3 is 16 residues long. The CDR3 bases are TGCGCCAGCAGCCAAGTCTCGTCCGGGGGCAATCAGCCCCAGCATTTT. Translation: CASSQVSSGGNQPQHF.

V is TRBV7-9 and J is TRBJ2-7, with TRBD1 as a possible D gene (6 bases). The CDR3 contains 12 residues. Germline V gene lookup returns CDR1 SEHNR and CDR2 FQNEAQ (reference sequence). Trimming removed 5 bases at V and 3 bases at J, with 8 bases between. The CDR3: CASSRTVYEQYF. CDR3 bases: TGTGCCAGCAGCCGGACAGTCTACGAGCAGTACTTC.

The V gene is TRBV2, the J gene TRBJ2-1, with 7 nucleotides matching TRBD2. Losses at the gene ends were 9 bases for V and 0 bases for J; bases not matched to a gene: 8. The length of the CDR3 is 15 residues. Germline values: CDR1 SNHLY, CDR2 FYNNEI. CDR3 DNA sequence: TGTGCCAGGCCCCTAGCGGAGGGCTCCTACAATGAGCAGTTCTTC. Translating it yields CARPLAEGSYNEQFF.